This is a list of T cell receptor beta chains from one sample in a study of response to subunit inactivated influenza vaccine. TCRdb passed the RT-PCR reads through MiXCR, listing each CDR3 protein once. Among more than 450,000 distinct CDR3 sequences, roughly 12% were seen once, and the ten largest hold roughly 10%. This material consisted of PBMCs from blood, taken on the day of vaccination. These receptors were taken from a man aged 50-60 years who received an inactivated influenza vaccine. Each CDR3 is given with its conserved first and last residue. The order of the fields is CDR3 length, clone size, D gene, V gene, J gene, CDR3 DNA, CDR3 protein. A D gene is named only where the DNA matches it firmly. Not all rows give a size; the values are once, few, many and, for expanded clones, a class.

15,NA,TRBD1,TRBV29-1,TRBJ2-1,TGCAGCGTTGGGACAGGGGGCTTTCCCTACAATGAGCAGTTCTTC,CSVGTGGFPYNEQFF
15,few,NA,TRBV7-2,TRBJ1-1,TGTGCCAGCAGCCAGAGACAGGCTCAAAACACTGAAGCTTTCTTT,CASSQRQAQNTEAFF
12,few,NA,TRBV12-3/TRBV12-4,TRBJ2-7,TGTGCCAGCAGTCCCCGAAAGACCGAGCAGTACTTC,CASSPRKTEQYF
14,NA,NA,TRBV6-1,TRBJ2-7,TGTGCCAGCAAAGCCGGAGGGGGCGGCTACGAGCAGTACTTC,CASKAGGGGYEQYF
14,few,NA,TRBV9,TRBJ2-2,TGTGCCAGCAGCGTAGCTCCTCGGGCCGGGGAGCTGTTTTTT,CASSVAPRAGELFF
19,NA,TRBD2,TRBV12-3/TRBV12-4,TRBJ2-7,TGTGCCAGCAGTCCTGCGCAGACTAGCGGGAGGGCAAGCTCCTACGAGCAGTACTTC,CASSPAQTSGRASSYEQYF
11,few,NA,TRBV7-9,TRBJ2-3,TGTGCCAGCAGCCCGCCAGATACGCAGTATTTT,CASSPPDTQYF
12,NA,NA,TRBV6-1,TRBJ2-7,TGTGCCACCGGGAAGAGCTCCTACGAGCAGTACTTC,CATGKSSYEQYF
14,few,TRBD2,TRBV10-3,TRBJ2-4,TGTGCCATCAGTAGCGGGGGGGCCAAAAACATTCAGTACTTC,CAISSGGAKNIQYF
13,many,NA,TRBV28,TRBJ2-3,TGTGCCAGCAGTTCCGGGCCCACAGATACGCAGTATTTT,CASSSGPTDTQYF
13,few,NA,TRBV12-3/TRBV12-4,TRBJ1-2,TGTGCCAGCAGTTTAGCATCAGTATATGGCTACACCTTC,CASSLASVYGYTF